What follows are 17 T cell receptor beta chains derived from one specimen sequenced in a study of cytomegalovirus exposure and HLA in healthy donors. PCR employed 60 Vbeta and 13 Jbeta primers. This table comes from immunoSEQ multiplex PCR, and its TCRdb copy is limited to in-frame clones, with some not included. This sample has about 170,000 clones, with 75% to 90% found just once. Input material: PBMCs. The receptors here all came from a boy under 10 years old in good health and CMV-seronegative.

The chain carries TRBV4-3 and TRBJ1-2, with D hard to call. Germline-derived CDR1 and CDR2 are LGHNA and YSLEER. Deletions cut 1 base from V and 2 bases from J, with 8 bases between. This CDR3 comprises 14 residues. CDR3 sequence (DNA): TGCGCCAGCAGCCAAGGAACAGTCAACTATGGCTACACCTTC. This translates into CASSQGTVNYGYTF.

This clone was seen only a few times. The chain is built from TRBV6-5 and TRBJ2-5; the D gene is possibly TRBD2 (7 bases). Germline V CDR1 and CDR2: MNHEY, SVGAGI. The CDR3 covers 13 residues. V was cut by 8 bases and J by 5 bases, with 15 bases left in between. This CDR3 is CASQGGGEETQYF. The CDR3 DNA reads TGTGCCAGCCAAGGGGGAGGGGAGGAGACCCAGTACTTC.

The rearrangement links TRBV2 to TRBJ2-7; D perhaps matches TRBD2 (5 bases). Germline CDR1 reads SNHLY; CDR2 reads FYNNEI. The CDR3 is made up of 12 amino acids. V was clipped by 8 bases and J by 6 bases, with 14 bases between them. In DNA, the CDR3 is TGTGCCAGCCGTCGGGGTACGGTCGAGCAGTACTTC. The encoded protein is CASRRGTVEQYF.

This clone came up a few times. The chain carries TRBV7-9 and TRBJ1-1; D is uncertain. Trimming stripped 0 bases from V and 11 bases from J, with 28 bases between. CDR3 length: 18 residues. CDR1 and CDR2 (germline): SEHNR, FQNEAQ (reference sequence). The CDR3 sequence is CASSLAEPHGLLQRCAFF. DNA for the CDR3: TGTGCCAGCAGCTTAGCGGAGCCTCATGGACTGCTCCAGCGTTGTGCTTTCTTT.

V usage is TRBV12-5 and J usage is TRBJ1-5; 7 bases fit TRBD1. The trim removed 1 base at V and 0 bases at J, leaving 9 bases unmatched. There are 18 residues in the CDR3. Germline assignment: CDR1 LGHNT and CDR2 FRNRAP. The CDR3 nucleotides read TGTGCTAGTGGTTTGGCCAGGACAGGCAATCATAGCAATCAGCCCCAGCATTTT. Protein sequence: CASGLARTGNHSNQPQHF.

This clone was observed a few times. The chain joins TRBV2 to TRBJ1-2, with D perhaps TRBD1 (6 bases). Germline V gene data show CDR1 as SNHLY and CDR2 as FYNNEI. V shed 5 bases and J shed 2 bases, with 18 bases lying between them. The CDR3 runs to 16 residues. The CDR3 spells CASSQSDRETNYGYTF. CDR3 bases: TGTGCCAGCAGTCAGTCGGACAGAGAGACGAACTATGGCTACACCTTC.

The chain has TRBV19 and TRBJ2-5, with D hard to call. Germline CDR1 and CDR2: LNHDA and SQIVND (reference sequence). The CDR3 spans 12 residues. V lost 5 bases, J lost 5 bases, and 9 bases lay in between. The CDR3 sequence: CASSDIGETQYF. The CDR3 DNA reads as TGTGCCAGTAGTGACATAGGCGAGACCCAGTACTTC. Full variable domain (rest looked up from reference TRBV19 and TRBJ2-5): DGGITQSPKYLFRKEGQNVTLSCEQNLNHDAMYWYRQDPGQGLRLIYYSQIVNDFQKGDIAEGYSVSREKKESFPLTVTSAQKNPTAFYLCASSDIGETQYFGPGTRLLVL.

The rearrangement joins TRBV5-5 to TRBJ2-2, with a tentative D call TRBD2 (6 bases). Germline lookup yields CDR1 SGHKS and CDR2 YYEKEE (reference sequence). With 3 bases removed from V and 0 bases from J, the gap between germline ends came to 12 bases. The CDR3 totals 16 residues. DNA for the CDR3: TGTGCCAGCAGCTACCTAGCGAATCCGAACACCGGGGAGCTGTTTTTT. This encodes CASSYLANPNTGELFF.

This clone was picked up a small number of times. The rearrangement joins TRBV7-2 to TRBJ2-1; TRBD2 matches 11 bases. The V gene end was trimmed by 5 bases and the J gene end by 4 bases; junction bases not matched to a gene: 13. Germline V gives CDR1 SGHTA, CDR2 FQGNSA. CDR3 length: 18 amino acids. In DNA, the CDR3 is TGTGCCAGCAGCCGGAGAACTAGCGGGAGTGTGGGGTACAATGAGCAGTTCTTC. Amino acids: CASSRRTSGSVGYNEQFF.

The chain carries TRBV6-6 and TRBJ1-1, with 7 bases aligning to TRBD1. CDR3 length: 13 amino acids. The junction had 5 bases not matched to a gene; V was cut back by 6 bases and J by 4 bases. Germline V gene data show CDR1 as MNHNY and CDR2 as SVGAGI (reference sequence). The CDR3 loop is CASSRQGATEAFF. Written as DNA, the CDR3 is TGTGCCAGCAGCCGACAGGGAGCCACTGAAGCTTTCTTT.

This chain joins TRBV15 and TRBJ2-2, with 8 bases identical to TRBD2. Germline CDR1 and CDR2: LNHNV and YYDKDF (reference sequence). J lost 5 bases, V lost 2 bases, and 10 bases had no gene match. The CDR3 sequence is 17 residues long. The CDR3 loop is CATSRYRVAGPTGELFF. The CDR3 DNA is TGTGCCACCAGCAGATACCGAGTAGCGGGACCTACCGGGGAGCTGTTTTTT.

The V call is TRBV14, the J call TRBJ2-3; D unresolved. Germline V gene data show CDR1 as SGHDN and CDR2 as FVKESK. The CDR3 covers 15 residues. V lost 2 bases and J lost 1, with 10 bases in between. CDR3 nucleotide sequence: TGTGCCAGCAGCCAATCTATACTCGGCACAGATACGCAGTATTTT. Translating it yields CASSQSILGTDTQYF.

This clone was found once. CDR3 nucleotides: TGCAGCGTTGAAGCTCCTTCGGGGGGCGCTGACTATGGCTACACCTTC. As protein: CSVEAPSGGADYGYTF. The chain carries TRBV29-1 and TRBJ1-2; perhaps TRBD1 as D (6 bases). This CDR3 spans 16 amino acids. Germline V gene sequence: CDR1 SQVTM, CDR2 ANQGSEA. Trimming cost V 1 base and J 3 bases, with 18 bases left between them.

This chain joins TRBV11-2 and TRBJ1-2, with D maybe TRBD1 (6 bases). The CDR3 totals 14 residues. Germline V lookup: CDR1 SGHAT, CDR2 FQNNGV. V was clipped by 1 base and J by 4 bases, with 10 bases between them. The CDR3 spells CASSLVGGGYGYTF. The CDR3, as DNA: TGTGCCAGCAGCTTAGTTGGGGGCGGCTATGGCTACACCTTC.

This clone was seen only a few times. This chain uses TRBV13 with TRBJ2-4; TRBD2 matches 13 bases. The CDR3 is 15 amino acids. Germline trimming cut 4 bases from V and 6 bases from J; bases unmatched to any gene: 3. Per the germline V gene, CDR1 is PRHDT and CDR2 is FYEKMQ (reference sequence). This CDR3 is CASSWGLAGRNIQYF. CDR3 sequence (DNA): TGTGCCAGCAGCTGGGGACTAGCGGGGAGAAACATTCAGTACTTC.

The chain is built from TRBV7-9 and TRBJ2-3, with D possibly matching TRBD2 (5 bases). The CDR3 runs to 15 residues. Germline assignment: CDR1 SEHNR and CDR2 FQNEAQ (reference sequence). Between the trimmed V and J ends, which lost 3 bases and 2 bases, there was a span of 12 bases. The CDR3 coding sequence is TGTGCCAGCAGCTTTTCTCTAGCCGACACAGATACGCAGTATTTT. Its protein is CASSFSLADTDTQYF.

This chain links TRBV5-1 with TRBJ2-5, with 8 bases that match TRBD2. Germline trimming cut 3 bases from V and 3 bases from J; bases unmatched to any gene: 7. Germline CDR1 reads SGHRS; CDR2 reads YFSETQ. CDR3 length equals 15 residues. The CDR3 loop reads CASSSAGEGEETQYF. The CDR3 DNA follows: TGCGCCAGCAGCTCAGCGGGAGAGGGTGAAGAGACCCAGTACTTC.